The next 11 T cell receptor beta chains were all read from a single sample in a study of cytomegalovirus exposure and HLA in healthy donors. PCR primers comprised 60 Vbeta and 13 Jbeta primers. Assay used: immunoSEQ multiplex PCR; TCRdb lists only in-frame clones, some missing. The sample includes about 120,000 clones, roughly 69% seen only once; the top ten take about 2.2%. Sequenced sample: PBMCs. The receptors originated from a woman in her twenties or thirties in good health and CMV-seronegative.

In this sample, this clone turned up once. The chain links TRBV14 to TRBJ2-3; the D is unclear. Germline assignment: CDR1 SGHDN and CDR2 FVKESK. Trimming removed 0 bases at V and 7 bases at J, with 5 bases between. The CDR3 length is 12 residues. The CDR3 sequence is CASSQDENTQYF. CDR3 DNA sequence: TGTGCCAGCAGCCAAGATGAGAATACGCAGTATTTT.

The J gene is TRBJ2-1, the V gene TRBV5-1; 12 nucleotides agree with TRBD2. The CDR3 is 17 residues long. Germline V gene data show CDR1 as SGHRS and CDR2 as YFSETQ. The trim removed 4 bases at V and 9 bases at J, leaving 14 bases unmatched. The CDR3 loop reads CASSTGLAGRFVVEQFF. The CDR3 coding sequence is TGCGCCAGCAGCACCGGACTAGCGGGGCGCTTTGTGGTTGAGCAGTTCTTC.

The J gene is TRBJ2-7, the V gene TRBV27; 9 positions agree with TRBD2. Germline values: CDR1 MNHEY, CDR2 SMNVEV (reference sequence). This CDR3 is built from 15 residues. V lost 6 bases, J lost 4 bases, and 10 bases stayed unmatched. This CDR3 is CASSAREGLVYEQYF. CDR3 sequence (DNA): TGTGCCAGCAGCGCGCGGGAGGGCCTCGTGTACGAGCAGTACTTC.

The chain recombines TRBV2 with TRBJ1-3; D possibly corresponds to TRBD1 (6 bases). Germline CDR1 SNHLY, CDR2 FYNNEI. Deletions cut 3 bases from V and 5 bases from J, with 17 bases between. The CDR3 runs to 16 residues. The CDR3 sequence: CASSEGHGISRNTIYF. The CDR3 DNA sequence: TGTGCCAGCAGTGAGGGACATGGGATTTCGAGAAACACCATATATTTT.

This clone was recorded only once. CDR3 DNA sequence: TGCAGCGTTGATCGGGACTACGAGCAGTACTTC. Amino acids: CSVDRDYEQYF. The chain is built from TRBV29-1 and TRBJ2-7, with D possibly being TRBD2 (5 bases). The CDR3 length is 11 residues. Trimming shortened V by 3 bases and J by 3 bases, and 6 bases separated the two germline ends. Germline CDR1 SQVTM, CDR2 ANQGSEA.

This clone was seen more than once but under ten times. This chain links TRBV21-1 with TRBJ1-1; the tabulated D call, TRBD1, remains unverified against the DNA. TRBV21-1 is annotated as a pseudogene. This CDR3 comprises 14 residues. The CDR3 DNA reads TGTGCCAGCAGCAAAGGGGGGCCGAACACTGAAGCTTTCTTT. Translating gives CASSKGGPNTEAFF.

This rearrangement joins TRBV11-3 to TRBJ2-3; 10 positions agree with TRBD1. The ends lost 5 bases at V and 5 bases at J; junction bases unmatched: 4. This CDR3 is 14 amino acids long. In germline, CDR1 is SGHNT, CDR2 YENEEA. CDR3 nucleotide sequence: TGTGCCAGCAGCCCCGGGACAGGGGAAGATACGCAGTATTTT. Translated, it gives CASSPGTGEDTQYF.

With regard to this clone: Sequence at one end of the junction differs from germline and may be a read error. This chain links TRBV7-7 with TRBJ2-5; weak D call: TRBD2 (6 bases). The CDR3 is 14 residues long. The germline V gene encodes CDR1 SSHAT and CDR2 FNYEAQ (reference sequence). The CDR3 DNA reads as TGTGCTAGCAGCTTAGCGGTACCAGACATACATCAGTACTTC. Its translation is CASSLAVPDIHQYF.

This chain joins TRBV4-1 and TRBJ1-2, with 8 positions matching TRBD1. Per germline, CDR1 MGHRA and CDR2 YSYEKL. Unmatched junction bases numbered 9, after V lost 0 bases and J lost 3 bases. The CDR3 length is 17 residues. CDR3 in amino acids: CASSQDFVAGGHYGYTF. CDR3 bases: TGCGCCAGCAGCCAAGATTTCGTGGCAGGGGGCCACTATGGCTACACCTTC.

The chain carries TRBV5-1 and TRBJ2-7; TRBD2 matches at 8 bases. The junction had 2 bases not matched to a gene; V was cut back by 2 bases and J by 1 base. CDR1 is SGHRS, CDR2 YFSETQ, per germline. The CDR3 loop spans 14 amino acids. Written as DNA, the CDR3 is TGCGCCAGCAGCTTCCAGCGGGGGTCCTACGAGCAGTACTTC. This translates into CASSFQRGSYEQYF.

This clone was seen only a few times. The chain joins TRBV30 to TRBJ2-2; D is unclear. This CDR3 is built from 14 residues. The V end lost 3 bases, the J end lost 3 bases, and 11 bases lay between the germline ends. Germline assignment: CDR1 GTSNPN and CDR2 SVGIG (reference sequence). CDR3 DNA: TGTGCCTGGAGCCCTTTCAGTTACACCGGGGAGCTGTTTTTT. Its translation is CAWSPFSYTGELFF. The full variable domain, rest sourced from reference TRBV30 and TRBJ2-2, is SQTIHQWPATLVQPVGSPLSLECTVEGTSNPNLYWYRQAAGRGLQLLFYSVGIGQISSEVPQNLSASRPQDRQFILSSKKLLLSDSGFYLCAWSPFSYTGELFFGEGSRLTVL.